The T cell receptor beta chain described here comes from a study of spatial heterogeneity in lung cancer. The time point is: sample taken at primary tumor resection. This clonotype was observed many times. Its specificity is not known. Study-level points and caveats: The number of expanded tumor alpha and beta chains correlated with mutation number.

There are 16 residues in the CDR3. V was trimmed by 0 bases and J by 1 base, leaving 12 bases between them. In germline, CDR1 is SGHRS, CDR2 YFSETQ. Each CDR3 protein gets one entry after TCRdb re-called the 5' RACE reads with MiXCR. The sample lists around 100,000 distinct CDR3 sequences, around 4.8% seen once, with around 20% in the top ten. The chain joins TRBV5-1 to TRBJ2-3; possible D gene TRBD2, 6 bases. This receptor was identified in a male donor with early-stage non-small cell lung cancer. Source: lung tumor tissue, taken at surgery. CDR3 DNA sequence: TGCGCCAGCAGCTTGGAATCACTAGCAGGCACAGATACGCAGTATTTT. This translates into CASSLESLAGTDTQYF.